A selection of T cell receptor beta chains follows, all from one sample in a study of OX40 agonist ivuxolimab in advanced cancers. Measured with immunoSEQ multiplex PCR; TCRdb has only the in-frame clones, and not every one. This sample carries tens of thousands of clones, roughly nine tenths of them seen once, and the ten largest clones take roughly 0.64%. The sequencing used CD4+ or CD8+ T cells sorted from blood, collected in a trial of the OX40 agonist ivuxolimab. These receptors all stem from an adult with an advanced solid tumor such as melanoma, head and neck, liver or kidney cancer. Both conserved end residues are part of each CDR3. A D gene is named only where the DNA matches it firmly. Rows may omit the clone size; those that give it use once, few, many or a size class.

V: TRBV10-3
size: .
J: TRBJ2-7
D: TRBD2
CDR3: CAISDATSGRGSYEQYF
DNA: TGTGCCATCAGTGACGCCACGAGCGGGAGAGGGTCCTACGAGCAGTACTTC

V: TRBV7-2
size: .
J: TRBJ1-2
D: .
CDR3: CASSLDARSKGYTF
DNA: TGTGCCAGCAGCTTAGACGCCCGATCGAAAGGCTACACCTTC

V: TRBV27
size: .
J: TRBJ2-5
D: .
CDR3: CASSLRGPGVGAGPFGETQYF
DNA: TGTGCCAGCAGTTTAAGGGGCCCCGGAGTTGGAGCGGGCCCTTTTGGGGAGACCCAGTACTTC

V: TRBV7-2
size: once
J: TRBJ2-5
D: TRBD2
CDR3: CASQRDYAGGETQYF
DNA: TGTGCCAGCCAGAGGGACTATGCGGGGGGAGAGACCCAGTACTTC

V: TRBV28
size: .
J: TRBJ2-5
D: .
CDR3: CASSGGRETQYF
DNA: TGTGCCAGCAGTGGGGGAAGGGAGACCCAGTACTTC

V: TRBV7-8
size: .
J: TRBJ1-4
D: TRBD1
CDR3: CASSSSQTMGQGAEKLFF
DNA: TGTGCCAGCAGCTCAAGTCAAACAATGGGACAGGGGGCCGAAAAACTGTTTTTT

V: TRBV19
size: .
J: TRBJ1-2
D: TRBD1
CDR3: CASTGQGWYGYTF
DNA: TGTGCCAGTACGGGACAGGGATGGTATGGCTACACCTTC

V: TRBV9
size: .
J: TRBJ2-5
D: .
CDR3: CASSQTWTEKETQYF
DNA: TGTGCCAGCAGCCAGACATGGACAGAGAAAGAGACCCAGTACTTC

V: TRBV6-6
size: .
J: TRBJ2-7
D: TRBD1
CDR3: CASSLGRQGTYEQYF
DNA: TGTGCCAGCAGTTTAGGGCGACAGGGGACCTACGAGCAGTACTTC

V: TRBV1
size: .
J: TRBJ2-3
D: .
CDR3: CTSSQREAGVGADTQYF
DNA: TGCACCAGCAGTCAAAGGGAGGCGGGAGTAGGGGCAGATACGCAGTATTTT

V: TRBV10-3
size: .
J: TRBJ1-1
D: TRBD1
CDR3: CAISKTGTNTEAFF
DNA: TGTGCCATCAGTAAGACAGGGACGAACACTGAAGCTTTCTTT

V: TRBV28
size: .
J: TRBJ2-7
D: .
CDR3: CASSLSGIYEQYF
DNA: TGTGCCAGCAGTTTATCCGGTATCTACGAGCAGTACTTC

V: TRBV7-8
size: .
J: TRBJ2-5
D: .
CDR3: CASSLSGGGGSPRGGQYF
DNA: TGTGCCAGCAGCTTATCAGGGGGCGGGGGTTCACCAAGAGGAGGCCAGTACTTC

V: TRBV7-3
size: .
J: TRBJ2-5
D: .
CDR3: CASSLGQARGETQYF
DNA: TGTGCCAGCAGCTTAGGCCAGGCAAGGGGAGAGACCCAGTACTTC

V: TRBV6-4
size: once
J: TRBJ2-3
D: .
CDR3: CASSEQGGDTQYF
DNA: TGTGCCAGCAGTGAACAGGGAGGAGATACGCAGTATTTT

V: TRBV15
size: .
J: TRBJ2-7
D: TRBD2
CDR3: CATSRDRPSGGEQYF
DNA: TGTGCCACCAGCAGAGATCGGCCCTCGGGGGGGGAGCAGTACTTC

V: TRBV5-1
size: few
J: TRBJ2-5
D: .
CDR3: CASSLTGGAETQYF
DNA: TGCGCCAGCAGCTTGACGGGGGGCGCGGAGACCCAGTACTTC

V: TRBV30
size: .
J: TRBJ1-1
D: .
CDR3: CAWILLTEAFF
DNA: TGTGCCTGGATACTCCTCACTGAAGCTTTCTTT

V: TRBV5-4
size: .
J: TRBJ2-2
D: TRBD1
CDR3: CASSPTGQGGTGELFF
DNA: TGTGCCAGCAGCCCCACGGGACAGGGGGGCACCGGGGAGCTGTTTTTT

V: TRBV28
size: .
J: TRBJ2-7
D: TRBD2
CDR3: CASSPWSGREGQEEQYF
DNA: TGTGCCAGCAGTCCATGGAGTGGGCGGGAGGGCCAGGAAGAGCAGTACTTC